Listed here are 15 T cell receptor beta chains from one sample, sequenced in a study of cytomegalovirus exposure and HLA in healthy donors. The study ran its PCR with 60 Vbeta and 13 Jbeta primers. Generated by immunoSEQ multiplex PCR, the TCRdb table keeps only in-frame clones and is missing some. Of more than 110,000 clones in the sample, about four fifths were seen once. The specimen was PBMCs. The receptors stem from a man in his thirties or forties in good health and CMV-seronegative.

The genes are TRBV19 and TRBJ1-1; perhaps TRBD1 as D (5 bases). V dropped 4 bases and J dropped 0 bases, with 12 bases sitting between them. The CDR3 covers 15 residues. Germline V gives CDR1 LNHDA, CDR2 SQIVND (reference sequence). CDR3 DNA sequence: TGTGCCAGTAGTACAGCCGGACATATGAACACTGAAGCTTTCTTT. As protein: CASSTAGHMNTEAFF.

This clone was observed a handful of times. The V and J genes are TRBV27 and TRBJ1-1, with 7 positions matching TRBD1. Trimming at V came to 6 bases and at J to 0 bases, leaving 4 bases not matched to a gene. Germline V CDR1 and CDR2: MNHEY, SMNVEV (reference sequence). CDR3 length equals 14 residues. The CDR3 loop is CASSHGTVNTEAFF. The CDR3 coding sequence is TGTGCCAGCAGCCACGGGACAGTGAACACTGAAGCTTTCTTT.

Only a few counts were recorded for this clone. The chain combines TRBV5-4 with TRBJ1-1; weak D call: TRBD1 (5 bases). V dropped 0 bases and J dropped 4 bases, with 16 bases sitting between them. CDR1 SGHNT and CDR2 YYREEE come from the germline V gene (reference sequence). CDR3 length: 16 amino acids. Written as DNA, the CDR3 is TGTGCCAGCAGCTTGGCTACCGTGGGGCTTGGCACTGAAGCTTTCTTT. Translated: CASSLATVGLGTEAFF.

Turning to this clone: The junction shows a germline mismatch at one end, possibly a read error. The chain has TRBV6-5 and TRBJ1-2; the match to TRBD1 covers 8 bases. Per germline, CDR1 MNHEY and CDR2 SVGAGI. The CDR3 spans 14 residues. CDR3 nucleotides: TGTGCCAGCAGAACCCAGGGGGCGCCCTATGGCTACCCCTTC. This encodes CASRTQGAPYGYPF.

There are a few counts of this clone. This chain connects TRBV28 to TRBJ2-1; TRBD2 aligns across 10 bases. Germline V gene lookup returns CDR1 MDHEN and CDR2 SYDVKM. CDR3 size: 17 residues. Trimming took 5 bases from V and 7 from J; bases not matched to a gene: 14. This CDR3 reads CASSHSLAGVDSNEQFF. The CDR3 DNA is TGTGCCAGCAGTCATTCCCTAGCGGGAGTGGATTCGAATGAGCAGTTCTTC.

The CDR3 reads CASSMSGAEINEQFF. The CDR3 DNA reads as TGTGCCAGTAGTATGTCAGGGGCCGAAATCAATGAGCAGTTCTTC. This rearrangement joins TRBV19 to TRBJ2-1, with D perhaps TRBD1 (6 bases). V lost 3 bases, J lost 6 bases, and 15 bases lay in between. CDR1 is LNHDA and CDR2 is SQIVND in the germline V gene (reference sequence). There are 15 residues in the CDR3. The whole variable domain, filled in from reference TRBV19 and TRBJ2-1, reads DGGITQSPKYLFRKEGQNVTLSCEQNLNHDAMYWYRQDPGQGLRLIYYSQIVNDFQKGDIAEGYSVSREKKESFPLTVTSAQKNPTAFYLCASSMSGAEINEQFFGPGTRLTVL.

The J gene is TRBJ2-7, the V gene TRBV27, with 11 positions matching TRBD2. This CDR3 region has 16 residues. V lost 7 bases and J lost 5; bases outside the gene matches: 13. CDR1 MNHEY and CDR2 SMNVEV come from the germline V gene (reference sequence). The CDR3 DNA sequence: TGTGCCAGCACCATGGGTAGCGGGAGGGTTCCCCACGAGCAGTACTTC. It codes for CASTMGSGRVPHEQYF.

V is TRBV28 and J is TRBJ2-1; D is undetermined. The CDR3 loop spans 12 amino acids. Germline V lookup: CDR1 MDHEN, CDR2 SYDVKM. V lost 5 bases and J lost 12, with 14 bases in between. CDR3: CASSEDPTRQFF. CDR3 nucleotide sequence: TGTGCCAGCAGTGAAGATCCCACGCGGCAGTTCTTC.

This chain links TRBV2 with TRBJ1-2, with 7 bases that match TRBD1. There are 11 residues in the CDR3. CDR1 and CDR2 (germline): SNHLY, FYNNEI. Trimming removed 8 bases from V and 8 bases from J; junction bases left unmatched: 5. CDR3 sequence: CASDRVGGYTF. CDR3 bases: TGTGCCAGCGACAGGGTCGGCGGCTACACCTTC.

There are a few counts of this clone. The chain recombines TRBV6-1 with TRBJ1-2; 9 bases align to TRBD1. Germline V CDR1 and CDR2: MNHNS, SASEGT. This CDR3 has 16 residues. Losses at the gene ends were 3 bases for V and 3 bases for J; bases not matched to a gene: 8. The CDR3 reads CASSELDRGGYYGYTF. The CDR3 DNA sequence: TGTGCCAGCAGTGAGCTGGACAGGGGCGGATACTATGGCTACACCTTC.

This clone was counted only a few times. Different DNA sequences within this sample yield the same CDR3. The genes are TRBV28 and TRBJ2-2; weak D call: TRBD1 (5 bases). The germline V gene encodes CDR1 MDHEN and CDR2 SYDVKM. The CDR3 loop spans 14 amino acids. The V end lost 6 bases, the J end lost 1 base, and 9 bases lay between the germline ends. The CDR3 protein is CASSPGQNTGELFF. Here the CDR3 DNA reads TGTGCCAGCAGCCCAGGACAGAACACCGGGGAGCTGTTTTTT.

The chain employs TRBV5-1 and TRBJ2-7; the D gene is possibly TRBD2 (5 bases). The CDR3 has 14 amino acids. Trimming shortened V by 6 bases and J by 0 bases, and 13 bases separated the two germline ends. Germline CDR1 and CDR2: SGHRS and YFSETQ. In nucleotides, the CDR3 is TGCGCCAGCACCTGGAGCGGCCTCTCCTACGAGCAGTACTTC. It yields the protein CASTWSGLSYEQYF. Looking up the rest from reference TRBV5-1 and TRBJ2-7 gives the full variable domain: KAGVTQTPRYLIKTRGQQVTLSCSPISGHRSVSWYQQTPGQGLQFLFEYFSETQRNKGNFPGRFSGRQFSNSRSEMNVSTLELGDSALYLCASTWSGLSYEQYFGPGTRLTVT.

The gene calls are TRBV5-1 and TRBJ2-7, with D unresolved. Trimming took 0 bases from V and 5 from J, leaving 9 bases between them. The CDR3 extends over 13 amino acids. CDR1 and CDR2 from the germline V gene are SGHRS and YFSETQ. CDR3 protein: CASSLGQVNEQYF. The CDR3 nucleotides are TGCGCCAGCAGCTTGGGGCAGGTCAACGAGCAGTACTTC. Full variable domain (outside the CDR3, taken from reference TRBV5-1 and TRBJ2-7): KAGVTQTPRYLIKTRGQQVTLSCSPISGHRSVSWYQQTPGQGLQFLFEYFSETQRNKGNFPGRFSGRQFSNSRSEMNVSTLELGDSALYLCASSLGQVNEQYFGPGTRLTVT.

CDR3: CASSLAGTGNEKLFF. The DNA for the CDR3 is TGCGCCAGCAGCCTTGCCGGGACAGGGAATGAAAAACTGTTTTTT. The chain links TRBV5-1 to TRBJ1-4, with TRBD1 matching over 9 bases. Losses at the gene ends were 4 bases for V and 5 bases for J; bases not matched to a gene: 6. Germline assignment: CDR1 SGHRS and CDR2 YFSETQ. The CDR3 runs 15 residues.

CDR3 sequence: CASSAAGGRGNTIYF. In DNA form, the CDR3 reads TGTGCCAGCAGTGCAGCAGGGGGCAGGGGAAACACCATATATTTT. The chain recombines TRBV2 with TRBJ1-3; 8 nucleotides agree with TRBD1. The CDR3 runs 15 residues. V lost 4 bases and J lost 4; bases outside the gene matches: 6. In germline, CDR1 is SNHLY, CDR2 FYNNEI.